The 23 T cell receptor beta chains below were found in one sample sequenced in a study of OX40 agonist ivuxolimab in advanced cancers. Data came from immunoSEQ multiplex PCR; TCRdb stores just in-frame clones and leaves some out. The sample yields around 130,000 clones, around 93% seen once. The specimen was CD4+ or CD8+ T cells sorted from blood, collected in a trial of the OX40 agonist ivuxolimab. The receptors here all came from an adult with an advanced solid tumor such as melanoma, head and neck, liver or kidney cancer.

V gene TRBV6-6 combines with J gene TRBJ2-7, with TRBD1 matching 7 bases. The trim removed 6 bases at V and 0 bases at J, leaving 8 bases unmatched. The CDR3 loop spans 15 amino acids. In germline, CDR1 is MNHNY, CDR2 SVGAGI (reference sequence). DNA of the CDR3: TGTGCCAGCAGACCCCAGACAGGGAACTCCTACGAGCAGTACTTC. This translates into CASRPQTGNSYEQYF.

The V call is TRBV7-2, the J call TRBJ2-2; 13 nucleotides line up with TRBD2. Germline V gene data show CDR1 as SGHTA and CDR2 as FQGNSA. The V gene end was trimmed by 5 bases and the J gene end by 6 bases; junction bases not matched to a gene: 12. CDR3 length: 18 residues. In DNA form, the CDR3 reads TGTGCCAGCAGCGTACGACTAGCGGGAGGCTCAGGTTCCGGGGAGCTGTTTTTT. It encodes CASSVRLAGGSGSGELFF.

This clone was counted a single time. This chain uses TRBV23-1 with TRBJ2-7, with D perhaps matching TRBD2 (6 bases). TRBV23-1 is classed as an ORF, of uncertain function. The CDR3 has 17 amino acids. V was cut by 0 bases and J by 2 bases, with 17 bases left in between. The CDR3 here is CASSQSGFVGGPYEQYF. CDR3 DNA: TGCGCCAGCAGTCAATCTGGGTTTGTGGGGGGTCCCTACGAGCAGTACTTC.

The V and J genes are TRBV28 and TRBJ1-4; possible D gene TRBD1, 5 bases. V lost 5 bases and J lost 7, with 20 bases in between. The CDR3 runs to 16 residues. Germline V gene data show CDR1 as MDHEN and CDR2 as SYDVKM. In DNA form, the CDR3 reads TGTGCCAGCAGTCCTAACTCAGGGAGGGTGGTTGAAAAACTGTTTTTT. Translation: CASSPNSGRVVEKLFF.

CDR3 region: CASSLGAGATDTQYF. The CDR3 DNA follows: TGCGCCAGCAGCTTGGGGGCAGGGGCGACAGATACGCAGTATTTT. The V call is TRBV5-1, the J call TRBJ2-3; perhaps TRBD1 as D (6 bases). This CDR3 has 15 residues. Germline V lookup: CDR1 SGHRS, CDR2 YFSETQ. Trimming pared 0 bases from V and 3 bases from J, leaving 11 bases between.

The chain's CDR3 is CASSLIGRSTDTQYF. Here the CDR3 DNA reads TGTGCCAGCAGCTTAATCGGGAGAAGCACAGATACGCAGTATTTT. This chain connects TRBV7-3 to TRBJ2-3, with D possibly matching TRBD2 (6 bases). This CDR3 is 15 amino acids long. CDR1 and CDR2 (germline): SGHTA, FQGTGA. V dropped 1 base and J dropped 0 bases, with 8 bases sitting between them.

The chain uses TRBV5-6 and TRBJ1-1; D possibly corresponds to TRBD1 (5 bases). In germline, CDR1 is SGHDT, CDR2 YYEEEE. The CDR3 extends over 14 amino acids. The V end was cut by 4 bases, the J end by 0 bases, with 10 bases between. The CDR3 spells CASSLQGMNTEAFF. In nucleotides, the CDR3 is TGTGCCAGCAGCCTGCAGGGAATGAACACTGAAGCTTTCTTT.

V gene TRBV2 combines with J gene TRBJ2-1, with TRBD2 matching over 9 bases. The CDR3 is made up of 15 amino acids. J gave up 6 bases and V 6 bases, and 9 bases lay outside the gene matches. CDR1 and CDR2 from the germline V gene are SNHLY and FYNNEI. CDR3 protein: CASSLFSTSGNEQFF. CDR3 coding DNA: TGTGCCAGCAGCCTCTTTTCGACTAGCGGCAATGAGCAGTTCTTC.

The rearrangement joins TRBV7-6 to TRBJ1-3; tentative D call: TRBD1 (6 bases). In germline, CDR1 is SGHVS, CDR2 FNYEAQ. Trimming removed 1 base at V and 1 base at J, with 14 bases between. The CDR3 runs to 17 residues. The CDR3, as DNA: TGTGCCAGCAGCTTAGGACTGGGGGCGACGTCTGGAAACACCATATATTTT. Its protein is CASSLGLGATSGNTIYF.

The V and J genes are TRBV28 and TRBJ2-3; D might be TRBD1 or TRBD2, each matching 5 bases. V dropped 6 bases and J dropped 12 bases, with 13 bases sitting between them. CDR3 length: 11 residues. Per germline, CDR1 MDHEN and CDR2 SYDVKM. The CDR3 DNA sequence: TGTGCCAGCAGCCTGGGACGGAGCCAGTATTTT. Translation gives CASSLGRSQYF.

The chain uses TRBV5-4 and TRBJ2-7; D ambiguous. Trimming cost V 3 bases and J 2 bases, with 12 bases left between them. This CDR3 has 14 residues. The germline V gene encodes CDR1 SGHNT and CDR2 YYREEE (reference sequence). DNA for the CDR3: TGTGCCAGCAGCTCCGTCTCGGTTGCCTACGAGCAGTACTTC. This sequence encodes CASSSVSVAYEQYF. Based on the CDR3 plus reference TRBV5-4 and TRBJ2-7, the full variable domain is ETGVTQSPTHLIKTRGQQVTLRCSSQSGHNTVSWYQQALGQGPQFIFQYYREEENGRGNFPPRFSGLQFPNYSSELNVNALELDDSALYLCASSSVSVAYEQYFGPGTRLTVT.

The chain combines TRBV6-1 with TRBJ2-5; 8 nucleotides line up with TRBD2. The CDR3 extends over 14 amino acids. Germline V CDR1 and CDR2: MNHNS, SASEGT. V lost 6 bases to trimming and J lost 3 bases; unmatched junction nucleotides: 6. CDR3 bases: TGTGCCAGCAGGCGGGGGGCCGGTAAAGAGACCCAGTACTTC. Translated, it gives CASRRGAGKETQYF.

This clone was recorded only once. In the same sample, other DNA sequences code for this CDR3. The rearrangement joins TRBV7-9 to TRBJ1-1, with TRBD1 identical over 8 bases. From germline, CDR1 is SEHNR and CDR2 FQNEAQ (reference sequence). The ends lost 4 bases at V and 1 base at J; junction bases unmatched: 14. The CDR3 length is 18 residues. The CDR3 spells CASSYIPRTGRWNTEAFF. The DNA of the CDR3 is TGTGCCAGCAGCTACATACCACGGACAGGGAGATGGAACACTGAAGCTTTCTTT.

This chain uses TRBV9 with TRBJ2-2; 10 positions agree with TRBD1. The V segment lost 4 bases and the J segment 4 bases; nucleotides outside the gene matches: 19. The CDR3 consists of 20 residues. Germline assignment: CDR1 SGDLS and CDR2 YYNGEE. DNA for the CDR3: TGTGCCAGCAGCAAATATGAACCGGGACAGGGGTTCGACAGCACCGGGGAGCTGTTTTTT. It encodes CASSKYEPGQGFDSTGELFF.

This clone was detected once. At one end, the junction sequence differs from germline, possibly due to a read error. The J gene is TRBJ2-1, the V gene TRBV27; D is possibly TRBD1 or TRBD2 (5 bases each). This CDR3 region has 16 residues. Germline V CDR1 and CDR2: MNHEY, SMNVEV (reference sequence). The CDR3 loop reads CASSWTTRGVHNGQFF. CDR3 nucleotide sequence: TGTGCCAGCAGTTGGACCACCCGGGGCGTCCACAATGGGCAGTTCTTC.

The chain links TRBV7-9 to TRBJ1-4, with 8 bases aligning to TRBD1. Trimming cost V 5 bases and J 0 bases; bases outside gene matches: 2. This CDR3 has 15 residues. Germline V CDR1 and CDR2: SEHNR, FQNEAQ (reference sequence). The CDR3 nucleotides are TGTGCCAGCAGCCCACAGGGGGCAACTAATGAAAAACTGTTTTTT. It encodes CASSPQGATNEKLFF.

The chain joins TRBV4-3 to TRBJ2-7, with TRBD2 as a possible D gene (5 bases). The CDR3 is made up of 15 amino acids. CDR1 is LGHNA and CDR2 is YSLEER in the germline V gene. V gave up 2 bases and J gave up 3 bases, with 14 bases separating them. For the CDR3, the DNA is TGCGCCAGCAGCCAATTGAGGACCGGGAACTACGAGCAGTACTTC. Protein: CASSQLRTGNYEQYF.

This clone was seen just once. The CDR3 sequence: CASSYERGKTQYF. CDR3 nucleotides: TGTGCCAGCAGTTATGAACGAGGGAAAACCCAGTACTTC. The genes are TRBV6-5 and TRBJ2-5, with D perhaps matching TRBD2 (5 bases). The CDR3 contains 13 residues. Germline V gene data show CDR1 as MNHEY and CDR2 as SVGAGI. Trimming pared 3 bases from V and 8 bases from J, leaving 13 bases between.

The V call is TRBV7-2, the J call TRBJ1-2, with a weak D call TRBD1 (5 bases). The germline V gene has CDR1 SGHTA and CDR2 FQGNSA. The CDR3 is made up of 15 amino acids. V was shortened by 5 bases and J by 5 bases, with 18 bases between the two germline ends. This CDR3 reads CASSPRLTDSYGYTF. CDR3 sequence (DNA): TGTGCCAGCAGCCCAAGGTTGACAGACAGTTATGGCTACACCTTC.

The CDR3 nucleotides are TGCGCCAGCAGCTCCCTAGCGGGAGGGGGCACAGATACGCAGTATTTT. Amino acids: CASSSLAGGGTDTQYF. The chain uses TRBV5-1 and TRBJ2-3, with 12 nucleotides matching TRBD2. Germline CDR1 and CDR2: SGHRS and YFSETQ. The CDR3 is 16 residues long. J was trimmed by 1 base and V by 3 bases; bases with no gene match: 3.

The V gene is TRBV7-2, the J gene TRBJ2-1, with D possibly being TRBD2 (6 bases). The V end was cut by 1 base, the J end by 7 bases, with 11 bases between. The germline CDR1 and CDR2 sequences are SGHTA and FQGNSA. The CDR3 contains 14 residues. The CDR3 region has the DNA TGTGCCAGCAGCTTAGGCCTAGCGTGGAATGAGCAGTTCTTC. Amino acids: CASSLGLAWNEQFF.

The CDR3 loop is CASRWDRPYNEQFF. CDR3 nucleotides: TGTGCCAGCAGGTGGGACAGGCCCTACAATGAGCAGTTCTTC. V usage is TRBV6-1 and J usage is TRBJ2-1; TRBD1 aligns across 8 bases. This CDR3 spans 14 amino acids. The V segment lost 6 bases and the J segment 2 bases; nucleotides outside the gene matches: 3. From germline, CDR1 is MNHNS and CDR2 SASEGT.

In the case of this clone: An end of the junction does not agree with germline; a read error may underlie this. V is TRBV7-3 and J is TRBJ2-1, with TRBD2 matching over 12 bases. The germline V gene encodes CDR1 SGHTA and CDR2 FQGTGA. The length of the CDR3 is 14 residues. CDR3 amino acids: CASSPSPTSGSQIF. The CDR3 nucleotides read TGTGCCAGCAGCCCATCCCCGACTAGCGGGAGCCAAATCTTC. Full variable domain (outside the CDR3, taken from reference TRBV7-3 and TRBJ2-1): GAGVSQTPSNKVTEKGKYVELRCDPISGHTALYWYRQSLGQGPEFLIYFQGTGAADDSGLPNDRFFAVRPEGSVSTLKIQRTERGDSAVYLCASSPSPTSGSQIFGPGTRLTVL.